This T cell receptor (beta chain) originates from a study of T cells expressing NK-cell markers. Study-level background: Eight donors were sequenced, seven testing HCMV-seropositive and one testing seronegative.

Study conclusions and caveats: Dominant NKG2C+ clonotypes were found to form about 1.0-7.0% of CD8+ T cells in six donors. HCMV specificity was not established for the expanded NKG2C+ T cell clones.

The CDR3 consists of 13 residues. The germline V gene has CDR1 ENHRY and CDR2 SYGVKD. Comments on this clonotype: Its specificity is not known.

TCRdb reprocessed the 5' RACE reads; each CDR3 protein has one entry and no DNA is given. The data include fewer than 550,000 distinct CDR3 sequences; the top ten clones carry 1.4%. V gene TRBV10-3 combines with J gene TRBJ1-2; TCRdb lists TRBD1, though no DNA is available to test this call. The sample taken for sequencing was blood T cells: a sorted CD56 or NKG2C T cell subset, CD4+ or CD8+ T cells, or bulk PBMC T cells (not recorded which). The receptor comes from a woman aged 50 to 65 in good health. CDR3 loop: CAISLQGMHGYTF.